This T cell receptor (beta chain) emerged from a study of T cell responses to AZD1222 COVID-19 vaccine. In germline, CDR1 is SGDLS, CDR2 YYNGEE. This CDR3 contains 13 residues. The junction had 4 bases not matched to a gene; V was cut back by 5 bases and J by 8 bases. Libraries were prepared by immunoSEQ multiplex PCR; TCRdb keeps only in-frame clonotypes and omits some of them. The sample carries about 83,000 clones, 70% to 90% recorded once. This clonotype was sampled from an adult in good health. Sequencing used peripheral blood, obtained on day 0 of MenACWY control vaccination. The chain employs TRBV9 and TRBJ1-6, with 7 bases identical to TRBD1. The CDR3 coding sequence is TGTGCCAGCAGTACAGGGGACGATTCACCCCTCCACTTT. Protein: CASSTGDDSPLHF. The whole variable domain, filled in from reference TRBV9 and TRBJ1-6, reads DSGVTQTPKHLITATGQRVTLRCSPRSGDLSVYWYQQSLDQGLQFLIQYYNGEERAKGNILERFSAQQFPDLHSELNLSSLELGDSALYFCASSTGDDSPLHFGNGTRLTVT.